A single sample is the source of the 26 T cell receptor beta chains below, sequenced in a study of blood T cells in healthy people across ages (dated by TCRdb to about 2015). Receptor amplification or capture employed 5' RACE. Data came from an Illumina HiSeq 2500. A second about 7 to 11 cycle PCR used a sample-barcoded 5' primer and a J-beta primer mix. The public reads were run again by TCRdb, first through fastp at Q25 and then through MiXCR, and only productive beta chains were kept. Rows merge per CDR3 protein into single entries with the most common DNA and genes. The sample table records about 650,000 distinct CDR3 sequences; about 34% of these occur just once. Clones ranked in the top ten supply 15% to 19% of the sample. The sample consisted of blood. The receptors come from a woman older than 75 in good health. Donor details come from another sample of the same person, matched by shared clones.

This clonotype was seen many times. The V gene is TRBV20-1, the J gene TRBJ2-3; tentatively, D is TRBD1 or TRBD2 (6 bases each). V was shortened by 1 base and J by 0 bases, with 11 bases between the two germline ends. This CDR3 has 15 amino acids. The V gene's germline CDR1 is DFQATT and CDR2 SNEGSKA (reference sequence). For the CDR3, the DNA is TGCAGTGCTAGAGGGGGGGCGGGGAGCACAGATACGCAGTATTTT. Protein product: CSARGGAGSTDTQYF.

The chain uses TRBV20-1 and TRBJ2-1, with D perhaps TRBD1 (5 bases). The CDR3 is made up of 16 amino acids. V shed 6 bases and J shed 1 base, with 19 bases lying between them. Germline V gene data show CDR1 as DFQATT and CDR2 as SNEGSKA (reference sequence). The CDR3 protein is CSAPPTGAPSYNEQFF. The DNA for the CDR3 is TGCAGTGCCCCCCCGACTGGGGCCCCGTCCTACAATGAGCAGTTCTTC.

This clonotype was seen a few times. The junction departs from germline at one end; a sequencing error may be responsible. J is TRBJ1-2 and V is TRBV28; 9 bases fit TRBD1. There are 13 residues in the CDR3. In germline, CDR1 is MDHEN, CDR2 SYDVKM. CDR3 in amino acids: CASGFGQGMSYTF. CDR3 sequence (DNA): TGTGCCAGCGGTTTTGGACAGGGGATGTCCTACACCTTC.

The chain employs TRBV2 and TRBJ1-6; 9 bases are shared with TRBD1. Germline CDR1 and CDR2: SNHLY and FYNNEI. The CDR3 has 15 residues. V trimming: 2 bases; J trimming: 10 bases; junction bases outside the gene matches: 6. CDR3 sequence reads: CASSEQGQGRSPLHF. Written as DNA, the CDR3 is TGTGCCAGCAGTGAACAGGGACAGGGCCGATCACCCCTCCACTTT.

Turning to this clonotype: This may come from a read error, since a much larger clone is one base off. The chain joins TRBV7-2 to TRBJ2-3; D uncertain. The CDR3 is 15 residues long. Germline V gene lookup returns CDR1 SGHTA and CDR2 FQGNSA. V lost 5 bases and J 3 bases, leaving 15 bases between the germline ends. CDR3 bases: TGTGCCAGCAGCGCGCTAGGGTTCGGGACAGATACGCAGTATTTT. Translation: CASSALGFGTDTQYF.

In regard to this clonotype: One base away lies a much larger clone, so this may be a sequencing read error. The chain combines TRBV20-1 with TRBJ1-1; D is ambiguous. The V end lost 4 bases, the J end lost 4 bases, and 16 bases lay between the germline ends. Germline V CDR1 and CDR2: DFQATT, SNEGSKA (reference sequence). The CDR3 runs 14 residues. In nucleotides, the CDR3 is TGCAGTGCTAAGACCGAGGGCTATGCCACTGAAGCTTTCTTT. Its translation is CSAKTEGYATEAFF.

This clonotype was counted only a few times. The V call is TRBV5-1, the J call TRBJ2-3; 8 bases are shared with TRBD1. This CDR3 contains 14 residues. J gave up 4 bases and V 2 bases, and 3 bases lay outside the gene matches. Germline lookup yields CDR1 SGHRS and CDR2 YFSETQ. The CDR3: CASSFPGGPDTQYF. The CDR3 bases are TGCGCCAGCAGCTTCCCAGGGGGCCCAGATACGCAGTATTTT.

The sample holds many counts of this clonotype. The V gene is TRBV12-3 or TRBV12-4, the J gene TRBJ1-5, with 8 bases lining up with TRBD1. There are 14 residues in the CDR3. The ends lost 5 bases at V and 4 bases at J; junction bases unmatched: 4. Written as DNA, the CDR3 is TGTGCCAGCAGTCAGGGACAGGAAAATCAGCCCCAGCATTTT. As protein: CASSQGQENQPQHF.

The chain recombines TRBV28 with TRBJ1-4; TRBD1 agrees at 8 bases. Per the germline V gene, CDR1 is MDHEN and CDR2 is SYDVKM. V gave up 5 bases and J gave up 7 bases; unmatched junction bases: 9. This CDR3 has 15 amino acids. CDR3 sequence: CASSPSDRVGEKLFF. The CDR3 DNA sequence: TGTGCCAGCAGTCCCTCGGACAGGGTCGGTGAAAAACTGTTTTTT.

This clonotype was seen a few times. One end of the junction does not line up with germline, which may come from a read error. The V call is TRBV7-2, the J call TRBJ1-1; tentative D call: TRBD1 (5 bases). Germline CDR1 SGHTA, CDR2 FQGNSA. This CDR3 has 13 residues. In DNA, the CDR3 is TGTGCCAGCAGCTTAGATTGGGGCACTGAAGCTTGCTTT. This encodes CASSLDWGTEACF.

This clonotype has at least ten counts. The rearrangement links TRBV3-1 to TRBJ2-1; D might be TRBD2 (5 bases). In germline, CDR1 is LGHDT, CDR2 YNNKEL (reference sequence). The CDR3 extends over 13 amino acids. V dropped 1 base and J dropped 9 bases, with 10 bases sitting between them. CDR3 protein: CASSQVSGGEQFF. The CDR3 DNA reads as TGTGCCAGCAGCCAAGTCTCAGGAGGTGAGCAGTTCTTC.

The chain employs TRBV6-1 and TRBJ2-5; D is perhaps TRBD2 (7 bases). Germline CDR1 reads MNHNS; CDR2 reads SASEGT. V was pared by 1 base and J by 5 bases, with 14 bases between. This CDR3 contains 15 residues. The CDR3 DNA reads as TGTGCCAGCAGTGAAGGGGGGGGGGCAGGGGAGACCCAGTACTTC. Its protein is CASSEGGGAGETQYF.

Ten or more counts support this clonotype. The CDR3 DNA sequence: TGTGCCAGCAGTGGAGGTGGCCGGAGGGCCGGAGATACGCAGTATTTT. This encodes CASSGGGRRAGDTQYF. V and J are TRBV2 and TRBJ2-3; possible D gene TRBD2, 6 bases. V gave up 4 bases and J gave up 5 bases, with 19 bases separating them. Germline-derived CDR1 and CDR2 are SNHLY and FYNNEI. CDR3 length: 16 residues.

This clonotype was seen ten or more times. The chain carries TRBV2 and TRBJ1-1; 7 bases are shared with TRBD1. The CDR3 runs 18 residues. Trimming at V came to 6 bases and at J to 1 base, leaving 17 bases not matched to a gene. Germline loops: CDR1 SNHLY, CDR2 FYNNEI. The CDR3 DNA reads as TGTGCCAGCAGGGGCGCGCCGGGACAGCTAGTAGGGAACACTGAAGCTTTCTTT. Translation gives CASRGAPGQLVGNTEAFF.

The V and J genes are TRBV7-9 and TRBJ2-1; TRBD1 is a possible D gene (5 bases). CDR1 is SEHNR and CDR2 is FQNEAQ in the germline V gene (reference sequence). CDR3 length: 14 amino acids. V was clipped by 7 bases and J by 8 bases, with 18 bases between them. This chain's CDR3 is CASMAGSRPDEQFF. CDR3 DNA sequence: TGTGCCAGCATGGCAGGGTCACGGCCGGATGAGCAGTTCTTC.

The V call is TRBV7-3, the J call TRBJ1-6; 10 bases are shared with TRBD1. This CDR3 is 17 amino acids long. Germline CDR1 SGHTA, CDR2 FQGTGA. V lost 1 base, J lost 6 bases, and 6 bases stayed unmatched. The CDR3 is CASSLKGTGVGNSPLHF. The CDR3 DNA is TGTGCCAGCAGCTTAAAGGGGACAGGGGTCGGTAATTCACCCCTCCACTTT.

The genes are TRBV7-3 and TRBJ2-1; D uncertain. CDR1 is SGHTA, CDR2 FQGTGA, per germline. The V gene lost 1 base and the J gene lost 10 bases, with 11 bases spanning the gap. The CDR3 extends over 13 amino acids. The CDR3 loop reads CASSLKYADEQFF. The CDR3 coding sequence is TGTGCCAGCAGCTTAAAATACGCCGACGAGCAGTTCTTC.

In this sample, this clonotype turned up a few times. The chain has TRBV6-1 and TRBJ1-5; D possibly corresponds to TRBD1 (5 bases). V dropped 2 bases and J dropped 5 bases, with 7 bases sitting between them. CDR1 and CDR2 from the germline V gene are MNHNS and SASEGT. This CDR3 is 13 amino acids long. The CDR3 DNA sequence: TGTGCCAGCAGTGAACAGGGCTATCAGCCCCAGCATTTT. This codes for CASSEQGYQPQHF.

This clonotype was picked up one time. A much larger clone sits a single nucleotide away, making a read error possible. CDR3 sequence: CSARNTEGAGQPQHF. CDR3 DNA sequence: TGCAGTGCTAGAAATACAGAGGGCGCAGGTCAGCCCCAGCATTTT. The chain recombines TRBV20-1 with TRBJ1-5; no firm D call. The CDR3 runs 15 residues. V shed 2 bases and J shed 6 bases, with 17 bases lying between them. Germline V gene data show CDR1 as DFQATT and CDR2 as SNEGSKA (reference sequence).

This clonotype was recorded at least ten times. This rearrangement joins TRBV12-3 or TRBV12-4 to TRBJ2-3; 15 bases align to TRBD2. This CDR3 is 19 amino acids long. V lost 6 bases to trimming and J lost 2 bases; unmatched junction nucleotides: 12. The CDR3 is CASREKGLAGGRDTDTQYF. The DNA for the CDR3 is TGTGCCAGCAGGGAAAAGGGACTAGCGGGGGGACGTGACACAGATACGCAGTATTTT.

The gene calls are TRBV12-3 or TRBV12-4 and TRBJ2-7; 9 bases match TRBD1. The CDR3 length is 16 residues. V dropped 6 bases and J dropped 4; count of bases not matched to a gene: 13. CDR3 loop: CASSRNPGTGLYEQYF. DNA of the CDR3: TGTGCCAGCAGCCGAAACCCCGGGACAGGGCTTTACGAGCAGTACTTC.

With respect to this clonotype: At one end the junction does not follow the germline gene, possibly because of a read error. The chain recombines TRBV3-1 with TRBJ1-4, with D unresolved. From germline, CDR1 is LGHDT and CDR2 YNNKEL (reference sequence). CDR3 length: 15 amino acids. The CDR3 DNA sequence: TGTGCCAGCAGCCAGTACGGAGCAACTAATGAAAAACGGTTTTTT. The encoded protein is CASSQYGATNEKRFF.

The J gene is TRBJ2-1, the V gene TRBV6-4; 11 bases match TRBD2. The length of the CDR3 is 17 residues. Germline V gene sequence: CDR1 MRHNA, CDR2 SNTAGT. The ends lost 4 bases at V and 4 bases at J; junction bases unmatched: 9. Here the CDR3 reads CASSASSGTSGYNEQFF. DNA of the CDR3: TGTGCCAGCAGTGCTAGCTCCGGGACTAGCGGATACAATGAGCAGTTCTTC.

This chain links TRBV4-1 with TRBJ1-2, with no clear D. CDR1 and CDR2 from the germline V gene are MGHRA and YSYEKL. V was cut by 0 bases and J by 13 bases, with 12 bases left in between. This CDR3 has 12 residues. CDR3 sequence (DNA): TGCGCCAGCAGCCAAGATGGGGATGACTGCACCTTC. Residues: CASSQDGDDCTF.

This clonotype has more than one count but fewer than ten. The chain recombines TRBV20-1 with TRBJ2-7; D tentatively fits TRBD1 or TRBD2 (5 bases each). This CDR3 has 17 amino acids. Germline CDR1 reads DFQATT; CDR2 reads SNEGSKA (reference sequence). The V gene lost 0 bases and the J gene lost 2 bases, with 20 bases spanning the gap. CDR3 sequence (DNA): TGCAGTGCTAGAGATCCCAGCCCGGGACGGAGCACCTACGAGCAGTACTTC. Its translation is CSARDPSPGRSTYEQYF.

As to this clonotype: At one end, the junction sequence differs from germline, possibly due to a read error. The genes are TRBV7-2 and TRBJ2-3; D possibly corresponds to TRBD1 (6 bases). The CDR3 extends over 16 amino acids. Germline CDR1 is SGHTA and CDR2 is FQGNSA. This CDR3 reads CASNLGPGQSTDTQYF. The CDR3 nucleotides are TGTGCCAGCAACTTAGGGCCGGGACAAAGCACAGATACGCAGTATTTT.